The next 4 T cell receptor beta chains were all read from a single sample in a study of T-cell reconstitution after alpha-beta-depleted transplantation in children. Preparing the TCRbeta library involved the use of unique molecular identifiers. A single record per CDR3 protein comes from TCRdb applying MiXCR to the PCR reads. The data contain around 500,000 distinct CDR3 sequences, roughly 23% of them seen just once; the ten biggest clones take up 14%. This specimen was PBMCs, mostly from graft donor cells, taken 360 days after TCRalphabeta/CD19-depleted stem cell transplant. The receptor source for this set is a boy younger than two who had a stem cell transplant for acute myeloid leukemia, so the T cells may come from the graft donor.

The sample holds many counts of this clonotype. The V call is TRBV20-1, the J call TRBJ2-7; weak D call: TRBD1 (5 bases). V lost 1 base and J lost 3, with 10 bases in between. Per the germline V gene, CDR1 is DFQATT and CDR2 is SNEGSKA (reference sequence). The CDR3 consists of 13 residues. The CDR3 DNA reads as TGCAGTGCTAGAGGACAGATTCACTACGAGCAGTACGTC. Translated: CSARGQIHYEQYV.

This clonotype has only a few counts. The rearrangement uses TRBV20-1 and TRBJ2-5, with D perhaps matching TRBD1 (5 bases). Germline V CDR1 and CDR2: DFQATT, SNEGSKA (reference sequence). V was shortened by 6 bases and J by 5 bases, with 13 bases between the two germline ends. The CDR3 spans 12 residues. CDR3: CSAWGVTETQYF. The DNA of the CDR3 is TGCAGTGCATGGGGCGTGACGGAGACCCAGTACTTC.

This clonotype was seen ten or more times. The gene calls are TRBV20-1 and TRBJ2-5; 9 bases align to TRBD2. Germline V gives CDR1 DFQATT, CDR2 SNEGSKA (reference sequence). The V gene end was trimmed by 6 bases and the J gene end by 5 bases; junction bases not matched to a gene: 4. The CDR3 extends over 12 amino acids. The CDR3 sequence is CSAVTSGETQYF. As DNA, the CDR3 is TGCAGTGCCGTGACTAGCGGTGAGACCCAGTACTTC.

There are many counts of this clonotype. The CDR3 here is CASRTTGAPVWELFF. The CDR3 DNA reads as TGTGCCAGCAGAACTACAGGGGCTCCAGTCTGGGAGCTGTTTTTT. This chain connects TRBV12-3 or TRBV12-4 to TRBJ2-2; 7 nucleotides line up with TRBD1. The CDR3 runs to 15 residues. V was pared by 6 bases and J by 9 bases, with 13 bases of the junction left unmatched.